The present T cell receptor (beta chain) was sequenced within a study of technical replicates of blood from a handful of donors. The CDR3 covers 13 residues. V was pared by 8 bases and J by 0 bases, with 9 bases between. Germline V gene sequence: CDR1 SEHNR, CDR2 FQNEAQ (reference sequence). Profiled with immunoSEQ multiplex PCR; TCRdb holds only in-frame clones, not every one. In the table there are about 89,000 clones, about 94% of which are singletons. The sequence was collected from a human donor in good health. Sequenced input: T cells isolated from PBMCs. This chain connects TRBV7-9 to TRBJ2-3; D gene uncertain. The CDR3 region has the DNA TGTGCCAGCGGGCAGCTCAGCACAGATACGCAGTATTTT. Its protein is CASGQLSTDTQYF.